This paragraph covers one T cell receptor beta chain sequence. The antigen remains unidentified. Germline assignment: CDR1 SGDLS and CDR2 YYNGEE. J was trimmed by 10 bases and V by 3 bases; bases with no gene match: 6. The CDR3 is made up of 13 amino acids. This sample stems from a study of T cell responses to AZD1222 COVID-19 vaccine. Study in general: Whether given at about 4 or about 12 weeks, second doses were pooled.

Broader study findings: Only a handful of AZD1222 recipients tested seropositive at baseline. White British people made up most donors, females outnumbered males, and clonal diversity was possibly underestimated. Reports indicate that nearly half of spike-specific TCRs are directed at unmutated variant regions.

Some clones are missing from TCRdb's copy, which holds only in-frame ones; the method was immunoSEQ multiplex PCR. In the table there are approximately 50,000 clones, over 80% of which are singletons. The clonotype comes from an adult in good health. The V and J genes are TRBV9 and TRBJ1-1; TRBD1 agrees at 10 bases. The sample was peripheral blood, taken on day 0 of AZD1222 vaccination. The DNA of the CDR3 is TGTGCCAGCAGCGGACAGGGGGCGCGTGGAGCTTTCTTT. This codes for CASSGQGARGAFF.